The source of this TCR beta chain is a study of regulatory T cells in long-lasting Graves disease. Time point given: newly diagnosed GD, antithyroid drugs for less than 3 months. Isolated PBMC RNA provided the starting material for the TCR library. This clonotype has at least ten counts. Its cognate antigen is unknown. Trimming stripped 3 bases from V and 8 bases from J, with 13 bases between. CDR3 length equals 13 residues. General study findings and limits: Persistent cases favored TRBV28, TRBJ1-2 and TRBJ2-5.

Arm-PCR of CDR3 regions and iRepertoire HTBI primers were used to build TCR beta libraries. Via MiXCR, TCRdb re-called the multiplex PCR reads, giving one row per CDR3 protein. The sample consists of hundreds of thousands of distinct CDR3 sequences, approximately 16% of them appearing once. These data were also filed under a second study, of T cells in Graves' hyperthyroidism and ophthalmopathy.

The receptor comes from a woman in her thirties with Graves disease. The sample was peripheral blood mononuclear cells (PBMCs), taken at new diagnosis, from a patient treated with antithyroid drugs. The gene calls are TRBV12-3 or TRBV12-4 and TRBJ1-2; D perhaps matches TRBD1 (5 bases). DNA for the CDR3: TGTGCCAGCAGTTTCGGACAAGCTCGCGGCTACACCTTC. Translation: CASSFGQARGYTF.